These 30 T cell receptor beta chains originate from one sample sequenced in a study of T-cell reconstitution after alpha-beta-depleted transplantation in children. It was with unique molecular identifiers that the TCRbeta library was prepared. TCRdb processed the PCR reads anew with MiXCR; each CDR3 protein has one entry. The table has just under 250,000 distinct CDR3 sequences, about 26% seen once. Here the sequenced sample was PBMCs, taken before TCRalphabeta/CD19-depleted stem cell transplant. The receptors shown here come from a girl aged 2 to 9 with Fanconi anemia, due to receive a stem cell transplant.

This clonotype showed up many times. The rearrangement uses TRBV6-5 and TRBJ2-5; D possibly corresponds to TRBD2 (5 bases). The ends were cut back, 6 bases at V and 3 bases at J, with 17 bases in the middle. CDR1 is MNHEY, CDR2 SVGAGI, per germline. There are 15 residues in the CDR3. The CDR3 spells CASSVLGPKEETQYF. The CDR3 DNA sequence: TGTGCCAGCAGCGTACTAGGCCCTAAGGAAGAGACCCAGTACTTC.

This clonotype was observed at least ten times. This chain links TRBV4-2 with TRBJ1-2; D call uncertain. The length of the CDR3 is 14 residues. Trimming took 1 base from V and 2 from J, leaving 8 bases between them. Germline loops: CDR1 LGHNA, CDR2 YNFKEQ. The CDR3 DNA reads as TGTGCCAGCAGCCAAGGGATAGGGAACTATGGCTACACCTTC. Its protein product is CASSQGIGNYGYTF.

There are many counts of this clonotype. CDR3 loop: CSVRDGSYEQYF. In DNA form, the CDR3 reads TGCAGCGTGCGGGACGGCTCCTACGAGCAGTACTTC. The chain couples TRBV29-1 to TRBJ2-7; TRBD2 is a possible D gene (6 bases). CDR1 is SQVTM, CDR2 ANQGSEA, per germline. Trimming cost V 6 bases and J 0 bases, with 9 bases left between them. CDR3 length: 12 amino acids.

The J gene is TRBJ1-2, the V gene TRBV4-2; D gene uncertain. Germline assignment: CDR1 LGHNA and CDR2 YNFKEQ. This CDR3 comprises 14 residues. The V gene lost 2 bases and the J gene lost 3 bases, with 10 bases spanning the gap. The CDR3 loop is CASSQISQDYGYTF. The CDR3 bases are TGTGCCAGCAGCCAAATCTCACAAGACTATGGCTACACCTTC.

This chain uses TRBV20-1 with TRBJ1-2; D not resolved. V was shortened by 3 bases and J by 0 bases, with 8 bases between the two germline ends. Per the germline V gene, CDR1 is DFQATT and CDR2 is SNEGSKA (reference sequence). The CDR3 consists of 13 residues. CDR3 DNA sequence: TGCAGTGCTAGCCACACGCCTAACTATGGCTACACCTTC. It codes for CSASHTPNYGYTF.

In its sample, this clonotype was seen many times. The V and J genes are TRBV29-1 and TRBJ2-1; no reliable D call. This CDR3 contains 12 residues. V was pared by 3 bases and J by 14 bases, with 17 bases between. The germline CDR1 and CDR2 sequences are SQVTM and ANQGSEA. CDR3 sequence (DNA): TGCAGCGTTGACTCGGATATTATGGTGAAGTTCTTC. This sequence encodes CSVDSDIMVKFF.

V and J are TRBV5-1 and TRBJ2-7; D is ambiguous. Per germline, CDR1 SGHRS and CDR2 YFSETQ. This CDR3 is 14 amino acids long. V gave up 1 base and J gave up 2 bases, with 10 bases separating them. As DNA, the CDR3 is TGCGCCAGCAGCTTGCGGGCCACCACCTACGAGCAGTACTTC. It yields the protein CASSLRATTYEQYF.

This CDR3 reads CSAIRRSSYNEQFF. Written as DNA, the CDR3 is TGCAGTGCTATTCGTCGAAGCTCCTACAATGAGCAGTTCTTC. The chain joins TRBV20-1 to TRBJ2-1; D gene unclear. This CDR3 is built from 14 residues. V gave up 4 bases and J gave up 0 bases, with 10 bases separating them. The germline V gene encodes CDR1 DFQATT and CDR2 SNEGSKA (reference sequence).

There are a few counts of this clonotype. CDR3 residues: CASSWEGAWADTQYF. Here the CDR3 DNA reads TGCGCCAGCAGCTGGGAGGGGGCTTGGGCAGATACGCAGTATTTT. The J gene is TRBJ2-3, the V gene TRBV5-1, with D perhaps TRBD1 or TRBD2 (7 bases each). This CDR3 is 15 amino acids long. Germline CDR1 reads SGHRS; CDR2 reads YFSETQ. V was pared by 3 bases and J by 4 bases, with 15 bases between.

This clonotype was seen at least ten times. The chain is built from TRBV27 and TRBJ2-7, with 9 nucleotides matching TRBD2. With V trimmed by 4 bases and J by 3 bases, 10 bases remained unmatched. The CDR3 contains 16 residues. Germline loops: CDR1 MNHEY, CDR2 SMNVEV (reference sequence). The CDR3 DNA follows: TGTGCCAGCAGTTATTCTCGGACTAGCGTATTCTACGAGCAGTACTTC. As protein: CASSYSRTSVFYEQYF.

The V and J genes are TRBV7-2 and TRBJ2-2; 12 bases line up with TRBD2. Germline CDR1 and CDR2: SGHTA and FQGNSA. The CDR3 is 15 residues long. V gave up 5 bases and J gave up 6 bases; unmatched junction bases: 4. The DNA for the CDR3 is TGTGCCAGCAGCCCTAGCGGGGGGGGCGCCGGGGAGCTGTTTTTT. This encodes CASSPSGGGAGELFF.

The CDR3 region is CSASGRGRWSYNEQFF. The DNA for the CDR3 is TGCAGTGCTAGCGGTCGGGGGAGGTGGTCCTACAATGAGCAGTTCTTC. This sequence joins TRBV20-1 and TRBJ2-1; D perhaps matches TRBD2 (6 bases). Germline V gene lookup returns CDR1 DFQATT and CDR2 SNEGSKA (reference sequence). The CDR3 is 16 amino acids. Deletions cut 3 bases from V and 1 base from J, with 16 bases between.

This clonotype showed up many times. The rearrangement joins TRBV20-1 to TRBJ2-1; the match to TRBD1 covers 10 bases. V gave up 3 bases and J gave up 7 bases; unmatched junction bases: 9. CDR3 length: 15 residues. The V gene's germline CDR1 is DFQATT and CDR2 SNEGSKA (reference sequence). The CDR3 DNA is TGCAGTGCTAGTCCCGGGACAGGGGCCTTGAATGAGCAGTTCTTC. Residues: CSASPGTGALNEQFF.

In its sample, this clonotype was seen many times. At one end the junction does not follow the germline gene, possibly because of a read error. The J gene is TRBJ2-7, the V gene TRBV10-3, with 9 bases matching TRBD1. The CDR3 totals 14 residues. The germline CDR1 and CDR2 sequences are ENHRY and SYGVKD. The CDR3 DNA sequence: TGTGCCATCATGGGACAGGGTCCAGACCACGAGCAGGACTTC. Its protein product is CAIMGQGPDHEQDF.

This clonotype has at least ten counts. J is TRBJ1-4 and V is TRBV10-3; D is undetermined. Germline loops: CDR1 ENHRY, CDR2 SYGVKD. The V end lost 9 bases, the J end lost 6 bases, and 17 bases lay between the germline ends. The length of the CDR3 is 14 residues. This chain's CDR3 is CAIKPTGRDEKLFF. The DNA for the CDR3 is TGTGCCATAAAACCCACCGGACGCGATGAAAAACTGTTTTTT.

At least ten counts were recorded for this clonotype. This chain connects TRBV20-1 to TRBJ2-5, with D possibly TRBD2 on 7 matching bases. The CDR3 loop spans 15 amino acids. Trimming removed 5 bases at V and 0 bases at J, with 16 bases between. CDR1 is DFQATT and CDR2 is SNEGSKA in the germline V gene (reference sequence). CDR3 sequence reads: CSADQGGGYQETQYF. The CDR3 DNA follows: TGCAGTGCTGATCAGGGAGGGGGGTACCAAGAGACCCAGTACTTC.

Many counts were recorded for this clonotype. The V and J genes are TRBV7-6 and TRBJ2-2, with 8 bases fitting TRBD2. Trimming took 1 base from V and 1 from J; bases not matched to a gene: 2. Germline lookup yields CDR1 SGHVS and CDR2 FNYEAQ. The CDR3 is made up of 16 amino acids. The CDR3 bases are TGTGCCAGCAGCTTAGGGGGACTAGTGAACACCGGGGAGCTGTTTTTT. Its translation is CASSLGGLVNTGELFF.

This clonotype was seen ten or more times. CDR3 protein: CASRDGYNQPQHF. The CDR3 DNA sequence: TGTGCCAGTAGAGACGGATACAATCAGCCCCAGCATTTT. This chain joins TRBV19 and TRBJ1-5; no firm D call. The germline CDR1 and CDR2 sequences are LNHDA and SQIVND (reference sequence). The CDR3 has 13 residues. V gave up 6 bases and J gave up 3 bases, with 9 bases separating them.

Many counts were recorded for this clonotype. The chain carries TRBV29-1 and TRBJ2-7, with TRBD1 identical over 7 bases. Germline values: CDR1 SQVTM, CDR2 ANQGSEA. This CDR3 comprises 13 residues. The V segment lost 4 bases and the J segment 6 bases; nucleotides outside the gene matches: 9. CDR3 sequence: CSVVRQGGGEQYF. As DNA, the CDR3 is TGCAGCGTTGTACGACAGGGCGGTGGCGAGCAGTACTTC.

This clonotype was seen more than once but under ten times. The chain uses TRBV12-3 or TRBV12-4 and TRBJ2-7, with D uncertain. The CDR3 has 15 amino acids. V was trimmed by 5 bases and J by 0 bases, leaving 14 bases between them. This CDR3 reads CASSPFGRSSYEQYF. The DNA for the CDR3 is TGTGCCAGCAGTCCATTCGGCCGGAGCTCCTACGAGCAGTACTTC.

The V gene is TRBV20-1, the J gene TRBJ2-5; 11 bases are shared with TRBD2. CDR3 length: 14 amino acids. Germline loops: CDR1 DFQATT, CDR2 SNEGSKA (reference sequence). CDR3 in DNA: TGCAGCCATACTAGCGGGAGACCGGTGGAGACCCAGTACTTC. Translating it yields CSHTSGRPVETQYF.

This clonotype turned up a few times. V and J are TRBV7-6 and TRBJ2-2; TRBD1 is a possible D gene (6 bases). There are 16 residues in the CDR3. Germline-derived CDR1 and CDR2 are SGHVS and FNYEAQ. The V gene lost 2 bases and the J gene lost 3 bases, with 13 bases spanning the gap. The chain's CDR3 is CASSLNGPGDTGELFF. DNA of the CDR3: TGTGCCAGCAGCTTAAATGGTCCAGGGGACACCGGGGAGCTGTTTTTT.

This clonotype appeared many times. The chain links TRBV29-1 to TRBJ2-3; 7 bases align to TRBD2. Looked up from germline, CDR1 is SQVTM and CDR2 is ANQGSEA. Trimming took 7 bases from V and 0 from J; bases not matched to a gene: 19. The CDR3 is 18 residues long. The CDR3 bases are TGCAGCGCCAGACCAAGAGCGGGGCAGGGCGCTAGCACAGATACGCAGTATTTT. It codes for CSARPRAGQGASTDTQYF.

This clonotype was seen repeatedly, ten times or more. J is TRBJ2-7 and V is TRBV29-1; D not resolved. In germline, CDR1 is SQVTM, CDR2 ANQGSEA. This CDR3 is built from 13 residues. The V end was cut by 7 bases, the J end by 6 bases, with 19 bases between. CDR3 protein: CSAITRTLSEQYF. CDR3 nucleotide sequence: TGCAGCGCTATCACAAGAACCCTCTCCGAGCAGTACTTC.

This clonotype was counted between two and nine times. This rearrangement joins TRBV20-1 to TRBJ2-3; the D is unclear. The CDR3 spans 17 residues. Trimming shortened V by 0 bases and J by 2 bases, and 18 bases separated the two germline ends. Per germline, CDR1 DFQATT and CDR2 SNEGSKA (reference sequence). The CDR3 nucleotides are TGCAGTGCTAGAGATCGGCTAGTTGGCACCAACACAGATACGCAGTATTTT. This gives the protein CSARDRLVGTNTDTQYF.

The chain combines TRBV7-3 with TRBJ2-2, with no clear D. Germline assignment: CDR1 SGHTA and CDR2 FQGTGA. V was shortened by 2 bases and J by 1 base, with 8 bases between the two germline ends. The CDR3 length is 15 residues. In nucleotides, the CDR3 is TGTGCCAGCAGCTTAGTGCCCTTGAACACCGGGGAGCTGTTTTTT. Encoded protein: CASSLVPLNTGELFF.

This chain joins TRBV7-7 and TRBJ2-3, with 14 bases lining up with TRBD2. Trimming removed 5 bases from V and 8 bases from J; junction bases left unmatched: 6. Germline V gene sequence: CDR1 SSHAT, CDR2 FNYEAQ (reference sequence). The CDR3 has 15 residues. CDR3 DNA: TGTGCCAGCAGCCCGACTAGCGGGGGGGCAAGTACGCAGTATTTT. Translated: CASSPTSGGASTQYF. Combining the CDR3 with reference TRBV7-7 and TRBJ2-3 gives the whole variable domain GAGVSQSPRYKVTKRGQDVTLRCDPISSHATLYWYQQALGQGPEFLTYFNYEAQPDKSGLPSDRFSAERPEGSISTLTIQRTEQRDSAMYRCASSPTSGGASTQYFGPGTRLTVL.

This clonotype was recorded a few times. This rearrangement joins TRBV20-1 to TRBJ2-1, with 10 bases aligning to TRBD2. V lost 2 bases, J lost 7 bases, and 5 bases stayed unmatched. The CDR3 is 14 residues long. The germline V gene has CDR1 DFQATT and CDR2 SNEGSKA (reference sequence). The CDR3 region is CSARLGLARNEQFF. The CDR3 DNA sequence: TGCAGTGCTAGACTGGGACTAGCGCGGAATGAGCAGTTCTTC.

In its sample, this clonotype was seen many times. V is TRBV10-3 and J is TRBJ2-3; TRBD2 might be the D (6 bases). Trimming removed 4 bases at V and 0 bases at J, with 8 bases between. Germline V gene sequence: CDR1 ENHRY, CDR2 SYGVKD. The CDR3 contains 14 residues. The CDR3 DNA reads as TGTGCCATCAGTGTAAGCGGGAGCACAGATACGCAGTATTTT. Its translation: CAISVSGSTDTQYF.

The V and J genes are TRBV12-3 or TRBV12-4 and TRBJ2-1; D gene unclear. V lost 7 bases and J lost 3, with 19 bases in between. The CDR3 length is 16 residues. The CDR3 is CASTIPPGRSYNEQFF. The CDR3 DNA reads as TGTGCCAGCACAATCCCCCCTGGGCGGAGCTACAATGAGCAGTTCTTC.